The 21 T cell receptor beta chains given below trace back to one sample, sequenced in a study of T cell responses to AZD1222 COVID-19 vaccine. Assay: immunoSEQ multiplex PCR; the TCRdb copy retains only in-frame clones and omits some. Of some 170,000 clones in the sample, 85% to 95% were seen once. Specimen: peripheral blood, collected on day 0 of AZD1222 vaccination. The receptors originated from an adult in good health.

The chain joins TRBV18 to TRBJ1-5; unclear D gene. Trimming left V 5 bases short and J 6 bases short, with 14 bases between. The germline gives CDR1 KGHSH, CDR2 LQKENI. This CDR3 is built from 14 residues. In DNA, the CDR3 is TGTGCCAGCTCAACCGTCCCGGAGGGTCAGCCCCAGCATTTT. The encoded protein is CASSTVPEGQPQHF.

The rearrangement uses TRBV28 and TRBJ1-4; 9 bases are a match to TRBD1. Unmatched junction bases numbered 9, after V lost 2 bases and J lost 8 bases. Germline V gene sequence: CDR1 MDHEN, CDR2 SYDVKM. The CDR3 is 16 residues long. The CDR3 DNA reads as TGTGCCAGCAGTTTAAGCGGGACAGGGCAGAGAGAAAAACTGTTTTTT. It is translated as CASSLSGTGQREKLFF. The full variable domain, completed using reference TRBV28 and TRBJ1-4, is DVKVTQSSRYLVKRTGEKVFLECVQDMDHENMFWYRQDPGLGLRLIYFSYDVKMKEKGDIPEGYSVSREKKERFSLILESASTNQTSMYLCASSLSGTGQREKLFFGSGTQLSVL.

This clone showed up just a few times. The rearrangement joins TRBV6-1 to TRBJ1-1, with 7 bases fitting TRBD1. Losses at the gene ends were 2 bases for V and 11 bases for J; bases not matched to a gene: 8. This CDR3 has 13 residues. The germline CDR1 and CDR2 sequences are MNHNS and SASEGT. CDR3 loop: CASSEHRDSMAFF. The CDR3 coding sequence is TGTGCCAGCAGTGAACACCGGGACAGCATGGCTTTCTTT.

The chain links TRBV18 to TRBJ2-2; D remains ambiguous. The CDR3 totals 15 residues. The germline V gene has CDR1 KGHSH and CDR2 LQKENI. V was trimmed by 2 bases and J by 6 bases, leaving 13 bases between them. CDR3 loop: CASSPSQFGPGELFF. CDR3 DNA sequence: TGTGCCAGCTCACCATCACAATTCGGGCCCGGGGAGCTGTTTTTT.

The chain carries TRBV6-5 and TRBJ1-2; weak D call: TRBD1 (5 bases). The germline V and J ends were trimmed by 8 bases and 6 bases, with 22 bases remaining between them. This CDR3 comprises 15 residues. In germline, CDR1 is MNHEY, CDR2 SVGAGI. The CDR3 sequence is CASALSGGAPHGYTF. CDR3 nucleotides: TGTGCCAGCGCCCTTTCGGGTGGGGCCCCACATGGCTACACCTTC.

The gene calls are TRBV30 and TRBJ2-6; D ambiguous. The CDR3 runs 13 residues. V lost 6 bases, J lost 0 bases, and 6 bases lay in between. Germline CDR1 GTSNPN, CDR2 SVGIG (reference sequence). CDR3 loop: CACELSGANVLTF. Written as DNA, the CDR3 is TGTGCCTGTGAACTCTCTGGGGCCAACGTCCTGACTTTC.

This rearrangement joins TRBV13 to TRBJ2-1; D is ambiguous. The CDR3 totals 12 residues. Germline lookup yields CDR1 PRHDT and CDR2 FYEKMQ (reference sequence). The V end was cut by 5 bases, the J end by 10 bases, with 12 bases between. The CDR3 region is CASSPGWREQFF. CDR3 DNA sequence: TGTGCCAGCAGCCCCGGATGGCGAGAGCAGTTCTTC.

The V call is TRBV7-8, the J call TRBJ2-2, with a possible D match to TRBD2 (5 bases). The germline V gene has CDR1 SGHVS and CDR2 FQNEAQ. Trimming removed 2 bases at V and 6 bases at J, with 13 bases between. The length of the CDR3 is 15 residues. This chain's CDR3 is CASSLREGFPGELFF. CDR3 nucleotides: TGTGCCAGCAGCTTAAGAGAGGGTTTCCCCGGGGAGCTGTTTTTT.

The V and J genes are TRBV28 and TRBJ2-2, with 7 bases identical to TRBD1. Germline V gene lookup returns CDR1 MDHEN and CDR2 SYDVKM. V shed 6 bases, J shed 5 bases, and the junction held 12 bases outside the gene matches. This CDR3 comprises 16 residues. In DNA form, the CDR3 reads TGTGCCAGCAGCTCTACACCGGGACAGCAGACCGGGGAGCTGTTTTTT. Translation: CASSSTPGQQTGELFF.

This rearrangement joins TRBV20-1 to TRBJ1-4; D remains ambiguous. CDR1 and CDR2 from the germline V gene are DFQATT and SNEGSKA (reference sequence). There are 14 residues in the CDR3. Trimming took off 3 bases at V and 0 bases at J, with 8 bases between the two ends. CDR3: CSASKGSTNEKLFF. The CDR3 DNA reads as TGCAGTGCTAGTAAGGGCTCAACTAATGAAAAACTGTTTTTT.

J is TRBJ2-4 and V is TRBV30, with D tentatively TRBD2 (5 bases). CDR1 GTSNPN and CDR2 SVGIG come from the germline V gene (reference sequence). The CDR3 is made up of 15 amino acids. The V end lost 5 bases, the J end lost 1 base, and 15 bases lay between the germline ends. CDR3: CAWDLGVGAKNIQYF. For the CDR3, the DNA is TGTGCCTGGGATCTGGGAGTAGGGGCCAAAAACATTCAGTACTTC. The variable domain in full, with the rest retrieved from reference TRBV30 and TRBJ2-4, is SQTIHQWPATLVQPVGSPLSLECTVEGTSNPNLYWYRQAAGRGLQLLFYSVGIGQISSEVPQNLSASRPQDRQFILSSKKLLLSDSGFYLCAWDLGVGAKNIQYFGAGTRLSVL.

This chain uses TRBV6-2 or TRBV6-3 with TRBJ2-2; D gene uncertain. V was pared by 6 bases and J by 2 bases, with 10 bases between. CDR3 size: 14 residues. The germline gives CDR1 MNHEY, CDR2 SVGEGT. DNA of the CDR3: TGTGCCAGCAGCCAAGACTTTAACACCGGGGAGCTGTTTTTT. Protein product: CASSQDFNTGELFF.

The rearrangement links TRBV19 to TRBJ2-7; D is uncertain. Germline CDR1 LNHDA, CDR2 SQIVND (reference sequence). The ends were cut back, 0 bases at V and 2 bases at J, with 5 bases in the middle. This CDR3 is built from 13 residues. The CDR3 sequence: CASSIERAYEQYF. CDR3 coding DNA: TGTGCCAGTAGTATAGAAAGGGCCTACGAGCAGTACTTC.

The V call is TRBV30, the J call TRBJ2-1, with TRBD2 matching over 9 bases. The CDR3 sequence is 15 residues long. Per the germline V gene, CDR1 is GTSNPN and CDR2 is SVGIG (reference sequence). V lost 6 bases and J lost 4; bases outside the gene matches: 10. This CDR3 is CACNGRGGGYNEQFF. The CDR3 nucleotides are TGTGCCTGTAATGGGCGGGGGGGCGGATACAATGAGCAGTTCTTC. The full variable domain, rest sourced from reference TRBV30 and TRBJ2-1, is SQTIHQWPATLVQPVGSPLSLECTVEGTSNPNLYWYRQAAGRGLQLLFYSVGIGQISSEVPQNLSASRPQDRQFILSSKKLLLSDSGFYLCACNGRGGGYNEQFFGPGTRLTVL.

V usage is TRBV19 and J usage is TRBJ2-1; 7 bases match TRBD2. Germline-derived CDR1 and CDR2 are LNHDA and SQIVND (reference sequence). The CDR3 is 15 amino acids. The V segment lost 4 bases and the J segment 6 bases; nucleotides outside the gene matches: 9. The chain's CDR3 is CASSTDGWGGNEQFF. The DNA for the CDR3 is TGTGCCAGTAGTACAGACGGTTGGGGGGGCAATGAGCAGTTCTTC.

The chain combines TRBV10-3 with TRBJ1-5; unclear D gene. From germline, CDR1 is ENHRY and CDR2 SYGVKD. The CDR3 has 14 amino acids. The V end lost 4 bases, the J end lost 3 bases, and 10 bases lay between the germline ends. In DNA, the CDR3 is TGTGCCATCAGTGGACGGGTCTCCAATCAGCCCCAGCATTTT. As protein: CAISGRVSNQPQHF.

The chain carries TRBV6-5 and TRBJ2-7, with D possibly being TRBD1 (6 bases). CDR3 length: 12 residues. The V and J ends lost 7 bases and 5 bases respectively, with 12 bases between them. Germline values: CDR1 MNHEY, CDR2 SVGAGI. CDR3 sequence: CASKGGPDEQYF. For the CDR3, the DNA is TGTGCCAGCAAAGGGGGTCCTGACGAGCAGTACTTC.

The V call is TRBV3-1 (or the pseudogene TRBV3-2), the J call TRBJ1-6; D is ambiguous. Trimming left V 0 bases short and J 0 bases short, with 15 bases between. Per the germline V gene, CDR1 is LGHDT and CDR2 is YNNKEL (reference sequence). This CDR3 comprises 19 residues. CDR3 bases: TGTGCCAGCAGCCAAGATCCCCCCCTGGCAGGCTCCTATAATTCACCCCTCCACTTT. It encodes CASSQDPPLAGSYNSPLHF.

This clone was recorded once. V and J are TRBV7-2 and TRBJ2-7; weak D call: TRBD2 (5 bases). This CDR3 region has 16 residues. Germline V gene lookup returns CDR1 SGHTA and CDR2 FQGNSA. V lost 5 bases, J lost 0 bases, and 17 bases lay in between. The CDR3 protein is CASSPRRGFLSYEQYF. The CDR3 bases are TGTGCCAGCAGCCCGAGGCGAGGGTTCCTCTCCTACGAGCAGTACTTC.

This clone came up once. The rearrangement joins TRBV4-2 to TRBJ2-7; D is perhaps TRBD1 (5 bases). The CDR3 length is 14 residues. Per the germline V gene, CDR1 is LGHNA and CDR2 is YNFKEQ. V gave up 3 bases and J gave up 2 bases, with 11 bases separating them. The CDR3 sequence: CASSQRTSTYEQYF. In nucleotides, the CDR3 is TGTGCCAGCAGCCAGCGGACAAGTACCTACGAGCAGTACTTC.

This chain uses TRBV19 with TRBJ1-2; 7 positions match TRBD1. Losses at the gene ends were 4 bases for V and 5 bases for J; bases not matched to a gene: 13. The CDR3 is made up of 16 amino acids. Germline values: CDR1 LNHDA, CDR2 SQIVND (reference sequence). CDR3 protein: CASSRSGGPTLYGYTF. DNA of the CDR3: TGTGCCAGTAGTAGATCAGGGGGTCCAACACTATATGGCTACACCTTC.